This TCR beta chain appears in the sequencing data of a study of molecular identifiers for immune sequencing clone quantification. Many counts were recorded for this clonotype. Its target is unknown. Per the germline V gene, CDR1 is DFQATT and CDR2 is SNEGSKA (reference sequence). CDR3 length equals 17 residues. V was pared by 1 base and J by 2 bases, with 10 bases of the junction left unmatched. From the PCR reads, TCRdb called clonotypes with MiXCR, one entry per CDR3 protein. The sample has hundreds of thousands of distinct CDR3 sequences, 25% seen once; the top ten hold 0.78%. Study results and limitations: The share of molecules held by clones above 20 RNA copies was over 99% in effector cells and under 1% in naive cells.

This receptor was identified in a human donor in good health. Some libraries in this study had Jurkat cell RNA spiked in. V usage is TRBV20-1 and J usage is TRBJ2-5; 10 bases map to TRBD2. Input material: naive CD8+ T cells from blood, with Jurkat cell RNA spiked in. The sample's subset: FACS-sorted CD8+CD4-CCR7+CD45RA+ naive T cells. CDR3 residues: CSARVASGSPWQETQYF. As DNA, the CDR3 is TGCAGTGCTAGAGTGGCTAGCGGGAGCCCGTGGCAAGAGACCCAGTACTTC.